The 20 T cell receptor beta chains below were found in one sample sequenced in a study of T-cell reconstitution after alpha-beta-depleted transplantation in children. Unique molecular identifiers were used in preparing the TCRbeta library. Each CDR3 protein gets one entry after TCRdb re-called the PCR reads with MiXCR. The sample shows over 120,000 distinct CDR3 sequences, about 8.8% of them seen only once. This specimen consisted of PBMCs, mostly from graft donor cells, obtained 180 days after TCRalphabeta/CD19-depleted stem cell transplant. These receptors all come from a female patient aged 2 to 10 who had a stem cell transplant for congenital amegakaryocytic thrombocytopenia, so the T cells may come from the graft donor.

This clonotype came up many times. V is TRBV28 and J is TRBJ1-2; D is unclear. This CDR3 is 12 amino acids long. V shed 10 bases and J shed 4 bases, with 13 bases lying between them. Germline V gene data show CDR1 as MDHEN and CDR2 as SYDVKM. This chain's CDR3 is CATSGKGYGYTF. The CDR3 bases are TGTGCCACCTCCGGAAAGGGCTATGGCTACACCTTC.

This clonotype was seen ten or more times. The chain links TRBV5-1 to TRBJ2-2; 9 nucleotides match TRBD1. The CDR3 is made up of 17 amino acids. CDR1 is SGHRS and CDR2 is YFSETQ in the germline V gene. Unmatched junction bases numbered 7, after V lost 4 bases and J lost 0 bases. CDR3 region: CASSPQRQGANTGELFF. In DNA form, the CDR3 reads TGCGCCAGCAGCCCGCAAAGACAGGGGGCGAACACCGGGGAGCTGTTTTTT.

This clonotype occurred many times. The rearrangement joins TRBV29-1 to TRBJ2-2; 9 bases map to TRBD1. J was trimmed by 6 bases and V by 4 bases; bases with no gene match: 9. Germline V gene lookup returns CDR1 SQVTM and CDR2 ANQGSEA. The CDR3 totals 15 residues. CDR3 in amino acids: CSVARDRVSSGELFF. The CDR3 DNA follows: TGCAGCGTTGCACGGGACAGGGTCTCATCCGGGGAGCTGTTTTTT.

This clonotype was observed many times. This chain uses TRBV11-2 with TRBJ2-1; the D gene is possibly TRBD2 (5 bases). Trimming left V 2 bases short and J 9 bases short, with 8 bases between. Germline CDR1 is SGHAT and CDR2 is FQNNGV. This CDR3 has 12 amino acids. Here the CDR3 DNA reads TGTGCCAGCAGCTTACGGACTCGTGAGCAGTTCTTC. Amino acid sequence: CASSLRTREQFF.

This clonotype was seen ten or more times. The chain employs TRBV15 and TRBJ2-2, with 9 bases identical to TRBD1. CDR1 and CDR2 from the germline V gene are LNHNV and YYDKDF (reference sequence). After removal of 0 bases from V and 1 base from J, the junction contained 3 bases not matched to a gene. The CDR3 contains 17 residues. CDR3 residues: CATSRDPGQGNTGELFF. The CDR3, as DNA: TGTGCCACCAGCAGAGATCCGGGACAGGGGAACACCGGGGAGCTGTTTTTT.

In its sample, this clonotype was seen a few times. This chain links TRBV28 with TRBJ2-7; 8 nucleotides line up with TRBD1. V was clipped by 3 bases and J by 0 bases; unmatched bases: 13. The CDR3 is 18 amino acids. CDR1 MDHEN and CDR2 SYDVKM come from the germline V gene. CDR3 in DNA: TGTGCCAGCAGTTTCGTGGCAGGGGGCCGGCCATACTCCTACGAGCAGTACTTC. Translation gives CASSFVAGGRPYSYEQYF.

This clonotype was recorded many times. This rearrangement joins TRBV7-9 to TRBJ2-3; TRBD1 matches 9 bases. The CDR3 consists of 16 residues. Losses at the gene ends were 6 bases for V and 3 bases for J; bases not matched to a gene: 10. Germline V gene data show CDR1 as SEHNR and CDR2 as FQNEAQ (reference sequence). The CDR3 bases are TGTGCCAGCAGATACGCCGGGACAGGGTGGACAGATACGCAGTATTTT. Residues: CASRYAGTGWTDTQYF.

For the CDR3, the DNA is TGTGCCAGCAGTGTGAGGGGTCGGGATTACGAGCAGTACTTC. Translated, it gives CASSVRGRDYEQYF. The chain employs TRBV28 and TRBJ2-7; D is perhaps TRBD1 or TRBD2 (5 bases each). V lost 5 bases and J 4 bases, leaving 15 bases between the germline ends. This CDR3 region has 14 residues. Germline CDR1 and CDR2: MDHEN and SYDVKM.

V usage is TRBV12-3 or TRBV12-4 and J usage is TRBJ2-7; 11 positions match TRBD1. The CDR3 consists of 14 residues. The trim removed 8 bases at V and 4 bases at J, leaving 7 bases unmatched. The CDR3, as DNA: TGTGCCAGCTCCGATGGACAGGGGGCATACGAGCAGTACTTC. It encodes CASSDGQGAYEQYF.

This clonotype was found many times. The chain uses TRBV5-1 and TRBJ1-2; TRBD1 might be the D (5 bases). Germline CDR1 is SGHRS and CDR2 is YFSETQ. The CDR3 consists of 13 residues. V lost 0 bases and J lost 8, with 11 bases in between. The CDR3 here is CASSLVGASGYTF. CDR3 nucleotides: TGCGCCAGCAGCTTGGTAGGGGCGTCCGGCTACACCTTC.

The chain has TRBV29-1 and TRBJ2-7; perhaps TRBD2 as D (5 bases). Trimming took off 2 bases at V and 4 bases at J, with 6 bases between the two ends. The CDR3 has 11 residues. Germline CDR1 and CDR2: SQVTM and ANQGSEA. The CDR3 region is CSVERGYEQYF. The CDR3 nucleotides are TGCAGCGTTGAACGGGGTTACGAGCAGTACTTC.

This clonotype was counted at least ten times. The rearrangement joins TRBV28 to TRBJ1-5; D is perhaps TRBD1 (5 bases). The CDR3 has 14 amino acids. Germline CDR1 MDHEN, CDR2 SYDVKM. V was cut by 6 bases and J by 2 bases, with 11 bases left in between. Written as DNA, the CDR3 is TGTGCCAGCAGGGGACCCATGGGCAATCAGCCCCAGCATTTT. Translation: CASRGPMGNQPQHF.

This clonotype was detected ten times or more. The chain has TRBV12-3 or TRBV12-4 and TRBJ2-1, with no clear D. Trimming removed 5 bases from V and 8 bases from J, with 10 bases in between. This CDR3 contains 12 residues. The CDR3 DNA sequence: TGTGCCAGCAGTCCTGCAATCGATGAGCAGTTCTTC. This sequence encodes CASSPAIDEQFF.

This clonotype was counted a few times. This chain links TRBV5-1 with TRBJ1-2; D is undetermined. This CDR3 is 13 amino acids long. Trimming stripped 3 bases from V and 6 bases from J, with 12 bases between. Germline CDR1 reads SGHRS; CDR2 reads YFSETQ. CDR3 region: CASSSGTRDGYTF. CDR3 bases: TGCGCCAGCAGCTCCGGTACTAGAGATGGCTACACCTTC.

This clonotype appeared many times. A clone one base away is much larger, so this may be a read error. The chain is built from TRBV2 and TRBJ2-6; D is tentatively TRBD1 or TRBD2 (5 bases each). This CDR3 is built from 16 residues. Per germline, CDR1 SNHLY and CDR2 FYNNEI. The CDR3 nucleotides are TGTGCCAGTACTTGGGACGGCAGGGCTGGGGCCAACGGCCTGACTTTC. Amino acids: CASTWDGRAGANGLTF.

This clonotype was recorded at least ten times. This chain uses TRBV12-3 or TRBV12-4 with TRBJ1-1; TRBD1 is a possible D gene (5 bases). The CDR3 contains 13 residues. Trimming shortened V by 2 bases and J by 1 base, and 5 bases separated the two germline ends. This CDR3 is CASSLQGNTEAFF. The CDR3 DNA reads as TGTGCCAGCAGTTTACAGGGGAACACTGAAGCTTTCTTT.

This clonotype was seen repeatedly, ten times or more. The rearrangement joins TRBV20-1 to TRBJ2-7; D remains unclear. Germline CDR1 and CDR2: DFQATT and SNEGSKA (reference sequence). The CDR3 is 11 amino acids. V lost 3 bases and J lost 2, with 5 bases in between. The DNA of the CDR3 is TGCAGTGCTAGTAGTCCCTACGAGCAGTACTTC. Translated: CSASSPYEQYF.

In its sample, this clonotype was seen many times. CDR3 nucleotides: TGTGCCAGCAGCCCTAGGGAAGGGGTATCCGGGGAGCTGTTTTTT. This translates into CASSPREGVSGELFF. The V gene is TRBV9, the J gene TRBJ2-2; tentative D call: TRBD1 (5 bases). V was pared by 4 bases and J by 6 bases, with 16 bases between. Germline V gene sequence: CDR1 SGDLS, CDR2 YYNGEE. This CDR3 contains 15 residues.

This clonotype was seen ten or more times. The chain recombines TRBV5-1 with TRBJ2-3; TRBD2 matches at 15 bases. The CDR3 length is 16 residues. The germline CDR1 and CDR2 sequences are SGHRS and YFSETQ. V was clipped by 4 bases and J by 7 bases; unmatched bases: 7. Here the CDR3 DNA reads TGCGCCAGCAGCGGACTAGCGGGAGGGCCGGTGAATACGCAGTATTTT. Amino acid sequence: CASSGLAGGPVNTQYF.

The CDR3 coding sequence is TGTGCCAGCAGTCACCTTACAGGATTTGTTGCAGAAGCTTTCTTT. It translates to CASSHLTGFVAEAFF. The chain combines TRBV6-5 with TRBJ1-1; D possibly corresponds to TRBD1 (5 bases). Germline V CDR1 and CDR2: MNHEY, SVGAGI. The length of the CDR3 is 15 residues. Trimming took 5 bases from V and 8 from J, leaving 21 bases between them.